What follows is one T cell receptor beta chain and its context. The data were obtained in a study of T cell responses to AZD1222 COVID-19 vaccine. Using immunoSEQ multiplex PCR, the repertoire was profiled, and TCRdb retains in-frame clones only, with some absent. The table records about 140,000 clones, just under 95% of them present only once. The V end was cut by 5 bases, the J end by 7 bases, with 9 bases between. This CDR3 spans 11 amino acids. Germline values: CDR1 MDHEN, CDR2 SYDVKM. The sample consisted of peripheral blood, taken on day 0 of AZD1222 vaccination. V and J are TRBV28 and TRBJ2-7; D is possibly TRBD2 (5 bases). This receptor was identified in an adult in good health. DNA for the CDR3: TGTGCCAGCAGTACCCGCGGGGAGCAGTACTTC. This codes for CASSTRGEQYF.